The 4 T cell receptor beta chains listed next were all sequenced from one sample in a study of T cell repertoires in cytomegalovirus infection. TCRdb redid the calling of the reads with MiXCR, one entry per CDR3 protein. The table shows roughly 300,000 distinct CDR3 sequences, with roughly 9.5% occurring only once. The sequencing sample was made of PBMCs. The origin of the receptors is a human donor in good health (CMV status not recorded). Some clones in this sample may be carry-over from other donors' samples.

The V gene is TRBV15, the J gene TRBJ2-3; D gene uncertain. Trimming shortened V by 0 bases and J by 6 bases, and 13 bases separated the two germline ends. CDR3 length: 15 amino acids. Germline assignment: CDR1 LNHNV and CDR2 YYDKDF (reference sequence). CDR3 sequence: CATSRDVGQGDTQYF. CDR3 DNA sequence: TGTGCCACCAGCAGAGATGTGGGTCAAGGGGATACGCAGTATTTT.

This clonotype has more than one count but fewer than ten. The V gene is TRBV20-1, the J gene TRBJ2-1; D gene unclear. The CDR3 spans 13 residues. Trimming shortened V by 6 bases and J by 2 bases, and 11 bases separated the two germline ends. CDR1 is DFQATT and CDR2 is SNEGSKA in the germline V gene (reference sequence). In DNA form, the CDR3 reads TGCAGTGCCGGCACTAAAGCCTACAATGAGCAGTTCTTC. This gives the protein CSAGTKAYNEQFF.

This clonotype was seen a handful of times. V usage is TRBV20-1 and J usage is TRBJ2-1; 14 bases agree with TRBD2. From germline, CDR1 is DFQATT and CDR2 SNEGSKA (reference sequence). Unmatched junction bases numbered 4, after V lost 6 bases and J lost 6 bases. The CDR3 totals 14 residues. CDR3 DNA sequence: TGCAGTGCGCTAGGGACTAGCGGGAGCAATGAGCAGTTCTTC. Translation gives CSALGTSGSNEQFF.

This chain connects TRBV15 to TRBJ1-5; D might be TRBD1 (5 bases). The germline V and J ends were trimmed by 5 bases and 1 base, with 9 bases remaining between them. The CDR3 extends over 14 amino acids. Germline CDR1 reads LNHNV; CDR2 reads YYDKDF (reference sequence). CDR3 bases: TGTGCCACCAGCCGGGGGAGGAGCAATCAGCCCCAGCATTTT. It is translated as CATSRGRSNQPQHF.